A single T cell receptor beta chain is shown here with its context. The sample is drawn from a study of blood T cell repertoires in COVID-19. The table came from immunoSEQ multiplex PCR; TCRdb's copy has only in-frame clones and leaves some out. The sample holds a few hundred thousand clones, around 86% seen once. CDR3 length: 15 amino acids. The germline V and J ends were trimmed by 4 bases and 1 base, with 11 bases remaining between them. Germline V gene sequence: CDR1 MNHEY, CDR2 SMNVEV (reference sequence). Sequencing was performed on PBMCs or T cells enriched from blood (not recorded which). The chain employs TRBV27 and TRBJ1-3, with unresolved D. The clonotype was recovered from a woman between 45 and 60 years old who had recovered from COVID-19. The CDR3 sequence: CASSSEGTSGNTIYF. In DNA, the CDR3 is TGTGCCAGCAGTTCGGAGGGAACTTCTGGAAACACCATATATTTT.